The entry that follows covers one TCR beta chain sequence. This entry is derived from a study of blood T cell repertoires in COVID-19. Measured with immunoSEQ multiplex PCR; TCRdb has only the in-frame clones, and not every one. The table shows about 140,000 clones, with 65% to 90% occurring only once. The J segment lost 3 bases and the V segment lost 2 bases, leaving 12 bases of the junction unmatched. The CDR3 is 20 amino acids. From germline, CDR1 is MGHRA and CDR2 YSYEKL. J is TRBJ2-6 and V is TRBV4-1, with 11 nucleotides matching TRBD1. The source is a man over 45 with acute or convalescent COVID-19. Sample: peripheral blood. CDR3 nucleotide sequence: TGCGCCAGCAGCCAACTTTTTTCCGGACAGGGGGCGTTTGGGGCCAACGTCCTGACTTTC. This codes for CASSQLFSGQGAFGANVLTF.